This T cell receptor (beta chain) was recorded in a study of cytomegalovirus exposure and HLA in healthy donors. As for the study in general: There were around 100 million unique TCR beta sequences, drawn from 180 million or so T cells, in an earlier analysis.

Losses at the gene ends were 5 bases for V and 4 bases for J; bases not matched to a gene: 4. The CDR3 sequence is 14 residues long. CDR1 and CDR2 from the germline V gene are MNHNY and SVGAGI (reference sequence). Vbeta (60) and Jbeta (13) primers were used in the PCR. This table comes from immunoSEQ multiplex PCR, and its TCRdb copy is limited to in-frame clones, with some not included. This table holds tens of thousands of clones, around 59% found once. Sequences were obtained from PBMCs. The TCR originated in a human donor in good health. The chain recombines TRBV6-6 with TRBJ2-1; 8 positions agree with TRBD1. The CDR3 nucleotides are TGTGCCAGCAGTCCAGGGGGCCGGTACAATGAGCAGTTCTTC. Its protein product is CASSPGGRYNEQFF.